This T cell receptor beta chain was recovered during a study of blood T cell repertoires in COVID-19. Overall study context: Samples came from the United States, Italy and Spain, spanning acute and convalescent COVID-19. The analysed material was cDNA or gDNA that came from T cells, B-cell-depleted T cells, or PBMCs.

This clone was seen just once. Original analysis: Reference gene primer amplification in the assay estimated nucleated cell counts. Sequencing was performed with immunoSEQ multiplex PCR; in TCRdb, only in-frame clones are kept and a portion is missing. That table furnishes V, J and clone size, whereas the DNA furnished D and trimming. The sample carries some 80,000 clones, around 90% recorded once. Germline V gives CDR1 SGHKS, CDR2 YYEKEE (reference sequence). The CDR3 is made up of 13 amino acids. V lost 1 base and J 7 bases, leaving 11 bases between the germline ends. The TCR originated in an elderly woman with acute or convalescent COVID-19. Sequenced sample: peripheral blood. The chain joins TRBV5-5 to TRBJ1-1; a weak D match, TRBD1 (5 bases). The CDR3 DNA sequence: TGTGCCAGCAGCTTGAATTCAGGGTATGAAGCTTTCTTT. Translating it yields CASSLNSGYEAFF.